These T cell receptor beta chains were read from a single sample in a study of blood T cell repertoires in COVID-19. TCRdb's copy holds only in-frame clones and misses some; the assay was immunoSEQ multiplex PCR. This table has some 110,000 clones, around 83% appearing once. Input material: peripheral blood. The receptor source for this set is a man between 65 and 85 years old with acute or convalescent COVID-19. CDR3s include the opening cysteine and the closing phenylalanine or tryptophan. A D gene is named only where the DNA matches it firmly. For some rows the clone size is stated as once, few or many, or as a class when expanded; others skip it.

size | J | V | D | CDR3 | DNA
NA | TRBJ2-3 | TRBV7-6 | NA | CASSLLAGRGGDTQYF | TGTGCCAGCAGCTTATTGGCGGGGCGGGGTGGAGATACGCAGTATTTT
NA | TRBJ2-1 | TRBV3-1/TRBV3-2 | TRBD2 | CASSQVLSGSSYNEQFF | TGTGCCAGCAGCCAAGTCCTAAGCGGGAGCTCCTACAATGAGCAGTTCTTC
NA | TRBJ1-3 | TRBV4-1 | NA | CASSQEMAGAAGNTIYF | TGCGCCAGCAGCCAAGAAATGGCAGGGGCAGCAGGAAACACCATATATTTT
NA | TRBJ1-5 | TRBV18 | TRBD1 | CASSPGQGNQPQHF | TGTGCCAGCTCACCGGGACAGGGCAATCAGCCCCAGCATTTT
NA | TRBJ2-7 | TRBV10-3 | NA | CAISTQEGRYEQYF | TGTGCCATCAGCACTCAGGAGGGGAGGTACGAGCAGTACTTC
few | TRBJ1-5 | TRBV18 | TRBD1 | CASSPGTGGQPQHF | TGTGCCAGCTCACCCGGGACAGGGGGTCAGCCCCAGCATTTT
NA | TRBJ2-4 | TRBV19 | TRBD2 | CASSPLAVAKNIQYF | TGTGCCAGTAGTCCGCTAGCGGTAGCCAAAAACATTCAGTACTTC
NA | TRBJ2-3 | TRBV3-1/TRBV3-2 | NA | CASSQGRYTQYF | TGTGCCAGCAGCCAAGGGAGGTATACGCAGTATTTT
NA | TRBJ1-4 | TRBV10-1 | NA | CASSENPGDTNEKLFF | TGCGCCAGCAGTGAAAACCCGGGAGATACTAATGAAAAACTGTTTTTT
NA | TRBJ2-7 | TRBV30 | NA | CAWSVNGGPYEQYF | TGTGCCTGGAGTGTAAACGGGGGGCCGTACGAGCAGTACTTC
NA | TRBJ1-1 | TRBV6-6 | NA | CASGKEKGTEAFF | TGTGCCAGCGGTAAAGAGAAGGGGACTGAAGCTTTCTTT
NA | TRBJ1-2 | TRBV28 | NA | CASSPSMTGGYGYTF | TGTGCCAGCAGTCCGTCGATGACAGGTGGCTATGGCTACACCTTC
NA | TRBJ1-6 | TRBV5-4 | NA | CASSLGQQNSPLHF | TGTGCCAGCAGCTTAGGACAGCAAAATTCACCCCTCCACTTT
few | TRBJ1-5 | TRBV30 | TRBD1 | CAWSVRDREGQPQHF | TGTGCCTGGAGTGTACGGGACAGGGAAGGTCAGCCCCAGCATTTT
NA | TRBJ1-6 | TRBV6-5 | TRBD1 | CASSYRGQGRNSPLHF | TGTGCCAGCAGTTACAGGGGACAGGGCAGGAATTCACCCCTCCACTTT
NA | TRBJ1-5 | TRBV3-1/TRBV3-2 | NA | CASSPGGFYSNQPQHF | TGTGCCAGCAGCCCTGGGGGGTTTTATAGCAATCAGCCCCAGCATTTT
NA | TRBJ1-3 | TRBV7-8 | TRBD1 | CASSLEGGQGISGNTIYF | TGTGCCAGCAGCTTAGAGGGGGGACAGGGCATCTCTGGAAACACCATATATTTT
NA | TRBJ2-7 | TRBV7-9 | NA | CASSRRQTEATEQYF | TGTGCCAGCAGCCGAAGACAGACAGAGGCTACCGAGCAGTACTTC
once | TRBJ1-6 | TRBV5-5 | NA | CASSLGLPGYNSPLHF | TGTGCCAGCAGCTTGGGGTTGCCAGGCTATAATTCACCCCTCCACTTT
NA | TRBJ1-1 | TRBV19 | TRBD1 | CASSIGQGAAEAFF | TGTGCCAGTAGTATAGGACAGGGGGCGGCTGAAGCTTTCTTT
NA | TRBJ2-2 | TRBV5-1 | NA | CASIRDRLENTGELFF | TGCGCCAGCATACGAGACAGACTAGAGAACACCGGGGAGCTGTTTTTT
NA | TRBJ1-2 | TRBV5-1 | TRBD1 | CASSLSAGGVDYGYTF | TGCGCCAGCAGCTTGTCGGCAGGGGGAGTTGACTATGGCTACACCTTC
NA | TRBJ1-5 | TRBV2 | NA | CASSNQGNQPQHF | TGTGCCAGCAGTAACCAGGGCAATCAGCCCCAGCATTTT
NA | TRBJ2-1 | TRBV21-1 | NA | CASSSQDRDYNEQFF | TGTGCCAGCAGCTCGCAGGACAGGGACTACAATGAGCAGTTCTTC
once | TRBJ1-2 | TRBV10-3 | NA | CAISATGLGYGYTF | TGTGCCATCAGTGCTACAGGGTTAGGCTATGGCTACACCTTC
NA | TRBJ2-1 | TRBV18 | TRBD1 | CASSRETGASYNEQFF | TGTGCCAGCTCACGCGAGACAGGGGCGTCCTACAATGAGCAGTTCTTC
NA | TRBJ2-1 | TRBV12-3/TRBV12-4 | NA | CASSLSGPGEQFF | TGTGCCAGCAGTTTATCTGGGCCCGGTGAGCAGTTCTTC
NA | TRBJ2-2 | TRBV19 | NA | CASSIDQWGRRGTGELFF | TGTGCCAGTAGTATAGATCAATGGGGCAGGAGGGGCACCGGGGAGCTGTTTTTT
few | TRBJ2-7 | TRBV6-5 | NA | CASRDTGGDIEQYF | TGTGCCAGCAGGGATACAGGGGGGGACATCGAGCAGTACTTC
few | TRBJ2-7 | TRBV21-1 | NA | CASSKGKGRDAYEQYF | TGTGCCAGCAGCAAAGGGAAGGGGCGCGACGCCTACGAGCAGTACTTC
NA | TRBJ2-7 | TRBV5-4 | TRBD1 | CASRTPGQGSSNYEQYF | TGTGCCAGCAGGACCCCGGGACAGGGAAGCTCCAACTACGAGCAGTACTTC
NA | TRBJ2-3 | TRBV4-1 | NA | CASSQDGASSSTDTQYF | TGCGCCAGCAGCCAAGACGGAGCCTCTTCTAGCACAGATACGCAGTATTTT
NA | TRBJ1-1 | TRBV28 | TRBD1 | CASSSFGQGKPEAFF | TGTGCCAGCAGTTCGTTCGGACAGGGGAAACCTGAAGCTTTCTTT